This TCR beta chain was sequenced for a study of T-cell reconstitution after alpha-beta-depleted transplantation in children. Study-wide findings and caveats: The main origin of T-cell counts and diversity one year after transplant was newly produced T cells. About two months after transplant, alpha-beta T cells reportedly came from several hundred expanded graft clones. TCRbeta diversity was high at day 60 in some patients (a result of surviving recipient T cells and thymic progenitors).

Trimming at V came to 1 base and at J to 3 bases, leaving 8 bases not matched to a gene. Looked up from germline, CDR1 is SQVTM and CDR2 is ANQGSEA. The CDR3 is 15 residues long. Unique molecular identifiers were incorporated during preparation of the TCRbeta library. TCRdb used MiXCR to reprocess the PCR reads, holding one entry per CDR3 protein. The data show hundreds of thousands of distinct CDR3 sequences, around 12% seen once. This clonotype was seen repeatedly, ten times or more. What it recognizes is unknown. The TCR sequence derives from a girl aged 2-10 years with congenital amegakaryocytic thrombocytopenia, due to receive a stem cell transplant. This sequence joins TRBV29-1 and TRBJ2-7; 8 bases line up with TRBD1. Sequencing used PBMCs, obtained before TCRalphabeta/CD19-depleted stem cell transplant. As DNA, the CDR3 is TGCAGCGTTGAAGTACGGTCCACAGGGGGCTACGAGCAGTACTTC. It yields the protein CSVEVRSTGGYEQYF.